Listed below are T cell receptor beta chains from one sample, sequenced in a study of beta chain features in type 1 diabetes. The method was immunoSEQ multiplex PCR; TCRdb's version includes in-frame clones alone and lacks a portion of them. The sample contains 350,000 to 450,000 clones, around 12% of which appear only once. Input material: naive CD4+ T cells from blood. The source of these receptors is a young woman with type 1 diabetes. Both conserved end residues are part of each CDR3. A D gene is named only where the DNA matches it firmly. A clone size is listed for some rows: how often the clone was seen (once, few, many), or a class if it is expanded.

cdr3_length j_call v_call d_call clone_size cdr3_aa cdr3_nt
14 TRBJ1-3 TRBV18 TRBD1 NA CASSPDRVGNTIYF TGTGCCAGCTCACCAGACAGGGTGGGAAACACCATATATTTT
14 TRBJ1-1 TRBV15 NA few CATSRDPGVTGAFF TGTGCCACCAGCAGGGACCCAGGGGTAACGGGGGCTTTCTTT
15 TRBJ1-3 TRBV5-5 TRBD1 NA CASSIQGSSGNTIYF TGTGCCAGCAGCATACAGGGGAGCTCTGGAAACACCATATATTTT
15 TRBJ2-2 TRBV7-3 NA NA CASSPTPRGGGELFF TGTGCCAGCAGCCCTACCCCGAGGGGGGGCGGGGAGCTGTTTTTT
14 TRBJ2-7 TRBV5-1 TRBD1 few CASSGRDRAYEQYF TGCGCCAGCAGCGGCCGGGACAGGGCCTACGAGCAGTACTTC
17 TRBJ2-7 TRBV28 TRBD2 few CASSFPIAGGPTKEQYF TGTGCCAGCAGTTTCCCCATAGCGGGAGGGCCGACGAAAGAGCAGTACTTC
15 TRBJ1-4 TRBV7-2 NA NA CASSSPASGSEKLFF TGTGCCAGCAGCTCTCCGGCGTCGGGATCTGAAAAACTGTTTTTT
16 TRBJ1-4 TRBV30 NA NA CAWRSYGGSSNEKLFF TGTGCCTGGAGGAGCTATGGGGGGTCCTCTAATGAAAAACTGTTTTTT
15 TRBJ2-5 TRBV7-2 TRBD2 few CASSFAGGSEETQYF TGTGCCAGCAGTTTCGCGGGAGGGTCGGAGGAGACCCAGTACTTC
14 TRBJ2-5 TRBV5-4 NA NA CASTRERARETQYF TGTGCCAGCACCCGAGAGAGGGCCCGGGAGACCCAGTACTTC
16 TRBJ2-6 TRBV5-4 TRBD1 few CASNGQGAPGANVLTF TGTGCCAGCAACGGACAGGGGGCGCCTGGGGCCAACGTCCTGACTTTC
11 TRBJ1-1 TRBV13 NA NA CASSPNTEAFF TGTGCCAGCAGCCCTAACACTGAAGCTTTCTTT
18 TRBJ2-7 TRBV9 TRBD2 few CASSVGTSSGAWAYEQYF TGTGCCAGCAGCGTAGGGACTAGCTCCGGCGCCTGGGCCTACGAGCAGTACTTC
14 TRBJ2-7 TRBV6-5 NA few CASRNAGSSYEQYF TGTGCCAGCAGAAACGCAGGAAGCTCCTACGAGCAGTACTTC
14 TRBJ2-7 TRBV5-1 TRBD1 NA CASSLTGASYEQYF TGCGCCAGCAGCTTAACAGGGGCGTCCTACGAGCAGTACTTC
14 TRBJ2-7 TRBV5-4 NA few CASSSSAHGYEQYF TGTGCCAGCAGCTCTTCGGCCCACGGGTACGAGCAGTACTTC
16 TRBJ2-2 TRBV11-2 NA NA CASSPRRVGNTGELFF TGTGCCAGCAGCCCCCGAAGAGTGGGCAACACCGGGGAGCTGTTTTTT
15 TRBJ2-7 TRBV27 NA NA CASSFPGLARHEQYF TGTGCCAGCAGTTTTCCCGGACTCGCTCGCCACGAGCAGTACTTC
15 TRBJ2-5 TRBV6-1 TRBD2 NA CASNRGLAGTETQYF TGTGCCAGCAACCGCGGTCTAGCGGGAACGGAGACCCAGTACTTC
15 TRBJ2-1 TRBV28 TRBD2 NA CASSFGGSSYNEQFF TGTGCCAGCAGTTTCGGGGGGAGCTCCTACAATGAGCAGTTCTTC
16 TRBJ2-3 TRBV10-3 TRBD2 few CAISSYSGRGASTQYF TGTGCCATCAGTTCCTATAGCGGGAGAGGCGCAAGTACGCAGTATTTT
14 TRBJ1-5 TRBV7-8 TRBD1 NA CASSLTGGNQPQHF TGTGCCAGCAGTTTGACAGGGGGCAATCAGCCCCAGCATTTT
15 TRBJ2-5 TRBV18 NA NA CASSPTTGSWETQYF TGTGCCAGCTCACCAACTACAGGGTCATGGGAGACCCAGTACTTC
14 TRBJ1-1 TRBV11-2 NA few CASSPRGFNTEAFF TGTGCCAGCAGTCCCAGGGGTTTTAACACTGAAGCTTTCTTT
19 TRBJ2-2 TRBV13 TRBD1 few CASSRKTDYRDRGLGELFF TGTGCCAGCAGCCGGAAGACCGATTACCGGGACAGGGGGCTCGGGGAGCTGTTTTTT
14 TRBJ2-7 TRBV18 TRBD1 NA CASSPTGGSYEQYF TGTGCCAGCTCACCCACAGGGGGCTCCTACGAGCAGTACTTC
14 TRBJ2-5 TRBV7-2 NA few CASSLAGEQETQYF TGTGCCAGCAGCTTAGCGGGAGAACAAGAGACCCAGTACTTC
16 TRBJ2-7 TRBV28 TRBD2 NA CASSLDRLAGGDEQYF TGTGCCAGCAGTTTAGATCGCCTAGCGGGAGGTGATGAGCAGTACTTC
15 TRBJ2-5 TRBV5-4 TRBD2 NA CASSQGLADGETQYF TGTGCCAGCAGCCAGGGTCTAGCGGATGGAGAGACCCAGTACTTC
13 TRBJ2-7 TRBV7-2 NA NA CASSSPSPYEQYF TGTGCCAGCAGCTCGCCTAGCCCGTACGAGCAGTACTTC
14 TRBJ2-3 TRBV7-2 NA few CASSAAGVSDTQYF TGTGCCAGCAGTGCCGCCGGGGTGTCAGATACGCAGTATTTT
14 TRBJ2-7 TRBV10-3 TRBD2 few CAISWGLALNEQYF TGTGCCATCAGTTGGGGACTAGCGTTGAACGAGCAGTACTTC
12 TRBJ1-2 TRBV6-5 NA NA CASAGGPLGYTF TGTGCCAGCGCCGGGGGTCCCCTTGGCTACACCTTC
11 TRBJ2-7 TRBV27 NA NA CASRPVYEQYF TGTGCCAGCAGGCCGGTCTACGAGCAGTACTTC
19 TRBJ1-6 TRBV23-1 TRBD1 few CASSLINYTDRENNSPLHF TGCGCCAGCAGTCTAATCAACTATACCGACAGGGAAAACAATTCACCCCTCCACTTT
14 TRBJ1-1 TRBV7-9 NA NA CASSFQARNTEAFF TGTGCCAGCAGCTTCCAGGCCAGAAACACTGAAGCTTTCTTT
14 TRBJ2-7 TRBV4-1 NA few CASSSIRQGYEQYF TGCGCCAGCAGCTCTATCCGGCAGGGCTACGAGCAGTACTTC
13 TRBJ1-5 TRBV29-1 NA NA CSVGSGTNQPQHF TGCAGCGTTGGGTCGGGGACAAATCAGCCCCAGCATTTT
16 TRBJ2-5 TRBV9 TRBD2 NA CASSVVSGSRLETQYF TGTGCCAGCAGCGTAGTTAGCGGGAGTAGATTAGAGACCCAGTACTTC
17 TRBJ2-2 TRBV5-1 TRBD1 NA CASRSSGTGENTGELFF TGCGCCAGCCGATCTTCCGGGACAGGGGAGAACACCGGGGAGCTGTTTTTT
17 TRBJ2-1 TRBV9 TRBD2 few CASSVGVSGIRLNEQFF TGTGCCAGCAGCGTAGGGGTTAGCGGGATTCGGCTTAATGAGCAGTTCTTC
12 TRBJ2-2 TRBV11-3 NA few CASSPRGEELFF TGTGCCAGCAGCCCCAGAGGAGAGGAGCTGTTTTTT
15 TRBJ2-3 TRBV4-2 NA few CASSQDRTATDTQYF TGTGCCAGCAGCCAAGATAGGACAGCCACAGATACGCAGTATTTT
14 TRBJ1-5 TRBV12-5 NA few CASGSTDSNQPQHF TGTGCTAGTGGTTCGACAGATAGCAATCAGCCCCAGCATTTT
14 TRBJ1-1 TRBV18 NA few CASSPGGGLTEAFF TGTGCCAGCTCACCAGGAGGCGGACTCACTGAAGCTTTCTTT
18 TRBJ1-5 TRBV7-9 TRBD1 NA CASSLGPTGGKRNQPQHF TGTGCCAGCAGCTTGGGGCCGACAGGGGGGAAACGGAATCAGCCCCAGCATTTT